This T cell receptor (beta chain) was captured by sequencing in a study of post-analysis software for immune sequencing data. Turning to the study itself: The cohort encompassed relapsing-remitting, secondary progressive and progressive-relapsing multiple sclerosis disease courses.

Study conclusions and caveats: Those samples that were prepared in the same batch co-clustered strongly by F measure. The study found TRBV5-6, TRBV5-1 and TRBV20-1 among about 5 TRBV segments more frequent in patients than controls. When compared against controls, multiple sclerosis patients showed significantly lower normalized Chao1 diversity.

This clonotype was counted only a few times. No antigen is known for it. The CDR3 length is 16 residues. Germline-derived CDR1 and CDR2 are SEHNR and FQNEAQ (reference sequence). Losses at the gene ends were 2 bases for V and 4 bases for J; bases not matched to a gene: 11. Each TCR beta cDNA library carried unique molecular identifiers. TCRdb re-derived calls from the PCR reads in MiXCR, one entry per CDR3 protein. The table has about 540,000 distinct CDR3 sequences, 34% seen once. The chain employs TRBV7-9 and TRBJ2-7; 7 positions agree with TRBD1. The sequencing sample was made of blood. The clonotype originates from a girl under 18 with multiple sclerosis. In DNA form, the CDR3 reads TGTGCCAGCAGCTTAAAGGGACAGTCCTCAGCGTACGAGCAGTACTTC. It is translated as CASSLKGQSSAYEQYF.